This TCR beta chain comes out of a study of shared clonotypes between healthy human individuals. TCRdb's copy holds only in-frame clones and misses some; the assay was immunoSEQ multiplex PCR. The data contain about 490,000 clones, around 80% of them singletons. Germline V gene sequence: CDR1 LGHNT, CDR2 FRNRAP. V lost 6 bases and J 6 bases, leaving 11 bases between the germline ends. This CDR3 spans 12 amino acids. Comments on this clone: A far larger clone differs by one base, so this is likely a read error.

The J gene is TRBJ1-1, the V gene TRBV12-5, with TRBD1 as a possible D gene (5 bases). This clonotype was obtained from a woman between 40 and 55 years old in good health. Some clones in this sample may be carry-over from other donors' samples. Source material: PBMCs. The CDR3 loop is CASGCDRSEAFF. CDR3 in DNA: TGTGCTAGTGGCTGCGACAGATCTGAAGCTTTCTTT.